This passage covers 17 T cell receptor beta chains from one sample sequenced in a study of CD8 T cells in Susac syndrome. The RNA input was 0.5 to 1 ug, and it was reverse transcribed with random hexamers. TCRdb re-called the immunoSEQ multiplex PCR reads through MiXCR, storing one row per CDR3 protein. The profile shows under 150,000 distinct CDR3 sequences, around 75% of them singletons. The sequenced material came from CD8+ T cells from PBMCs. The source is a human donor with multiple sclerosis.

This clonotype was seen a handful of times. V usage is TRBV4-1 and J usage is TRBJ1-5; D gene uncertain. The CDR3 is 14 amino acids. Between the trimmed V and J ends, which lost 0 bases and 1 base, there was a span of 4 bases. Per the germline V gene, CDR1 is MGHRA and CDR2 is YSYEKL. The CDR3 sequence: CASSQDLSNQPQHF. For the CDR3, the DNA is TGCGCCAGCAGCCAAGATCTGAGCAATCAGCCCCAGCATTTT.

The chain uses TRBV12-5 and TRBJ2-6, with D uncertain. This CDR3 is 14 amino acids long. The germline V gene encodes CDR1 LGHNT and CDR2 FRNRAP. Trimming left V 5 bases short and J 0 bases short, with 5 bases between. The CDR3 loop reads CASGPGSGANVLTF. The CDR3 DNA reads TGTGCTAGTGGTCCGGGCTCTGGGGCCAACGTCCTGACTTTC.

The rearrangement links TRBV3-1 to TRBJ1-2; D call uncertain. Trimming shortened V by 1 base and J by 8 bases, and 11 bases separated the two germline ends. In germline, CDR1 is LGHDT, CDR2 YNNKEL (reference sequence). This CDR3 is 13 amino acids long. CDR3 protein: CASSQVREGGYTF. In nucleotides, the CDR3 is TGTGCCAGCAGCCAAGTGAGGGAGGGAGGCTACACCTTC. Full variable domain (remainder filled in from reference TRBV3-1 and TRBJ1-2): DTAVSQTPKYLVTQMGNDKSIKCEQNLGHDTMYWYKQDSKKFLKIMFSYNNKELIINETVPNRFSPKSPDKAHLNLHINSLELGDSAVYFCASSQVREGGYTFGSGTRLTVV.

The chain couples TRBV11-2 to TRBJ1-1; possible D gene TRBD1, 5 bases. The CDR3 has 14 residues. Germline V gene data show CDR1 as SGHAT and CDR2 as FQNNGV. Trimming removed 1 base from V and 6 bases from J, with 12 bases in between. The CDR3 spells CASSLVTRAAEAFF. CDR3 DNA: TGTGCCAGCAGCTTAGTAACCAGGGCCGCTGAAGCTTTCTTT.

The V gene is TRBV20-1, the J gene TRBJ2-7, with a tentative D call TRBD2 (5 bases). The germline gives CDR1 DFQATT, CDR2 SNEGSKA (reference sequence). The V gene lost 6 bases and the J gene lost 2 bases, with 14 bases spanning the gap. The CDR3 is 13 amino acids. Written as DNA, the CDR3 is TGCAGTGCCTCAACCCGGGGAACCTACGAGCAGTACTTC. Translation: CSASTRGTYEQYF.

The chain combines TRBV14 with TRBJ2-5, with D possibly matching TRBD1 (6 bases). The CDR3 is 15 residues long. The germline CDR1 and CDR2 sequences are SGHDN and FVKESK. Trimming took off 0 bases at V and 5 bases at J, with 13 bases between the two ends. Here the CDR3 reads CASSQDRNRGETQYF. CDR3 nucleotide sequence: TGTGCCAGCAGCCAAGATCGGAATAGGGGGGAGACCCAGTACTTC.

The chain has TRBV11-1 and TRBJ2-1; TRBD2 agrees at 12 bases. Germline loops: CDR1 SGHAT, CDR2 FQDESV (reference sequence). CDR3 length: 14 amino acids. V lost 6 bases to trimming and J lost 10 bases; unmatched junction nucleotides: 7. This CDR3 is CASSYGLAGIEQFF. For the CDR3, the DNA is TGTGCCAGCAGTTACGGACTAGCGGGGATAGAGCAGTTCTTC.

This chain connects TRBV21-1 to TRBJ1-1; the table's D call of TRBD1 was not tested on the DNA. TRBV21-1 is classified as a pseudogene. The CDR3 spans 10 residues. The CDR3 protein is CASSAGEAFF. CDR3 DNA: TGTGCCAGCAGTGCCGGGGAGGCTTTCTTT.

The count of this clonotype is one. This chain connects TRBV5-6 to TRBJ2-1; tentative D call: TRBD1 (6 bases). V shed 6 bases and J shed 4 bases, with 20 bases lying between them. The CDR3 runs 16 residues. Germline V gene data show CDR1 as SGHDT and CDR2 as YYEEEE. CDR3 region: CASNRATGTDYNEQFF. The CDR3 DNA is TGTGCCAGCAATAGGGCAACAGGGACGGATTACAATGAGCAGTTCTTC.

This clonotype was counted only a few times. The rearrangement uses TRBV7-6 and TRBJ2-1, with D unclear. The ends were cut back, 5 bases at V and 5 bases at J, with 10 bases in the middle. In germline, CDR1 is SGHVS, CDR2 FNYEAQ. CDR3 length: 13 residues. CDR3 in amino acids: CASSQKRDNEQFF. The DNA of the CDR3 is TGTGCCAGCAGCCAAAAAAGAGACAATGAGCAGTTCTTC.

Concerning this clonotype itself: It is unclear where the CDR3 begins or ends on the DNA, so no DNA is shown, and the CDR3 is as TCRdb lists it. The chain is built from TRBV7-8 and TRBJ2-2. CDR1 is SGHVS, CDR2 FQNEAQ, per germline. The CDR3 length is 20 residues, termini included. The CDR3 region is CASLLRATSRGRRNTGSCFF.

The chain links TRBV15 to TRBJ2-1, with 8 bases matching TRBD2. V dropped 0 bases and J dropped 12; count of bases not matched to a gene: 4. The CDR3 is 13 amino acids. Germline loops: CDR1 LNHNV, CDR2 YYDKDF (reference sequence). This CDR3 is CATSREWAGGQFF. In DNA form, the CDR3 reads TGTGCCACCAGCAGAGAATGGGCGGGAGGGCAGTTCTTC.

The J gene is TRBJ2-1, the V gene TRBV4-3; D possibly corresponds to TRBD2 (5 bases). This CDR3 comprises 16 residues. V was shortened by 2 bases and J by 7 bases, with 18 bases between the two germline ends. Germline V gene data show CDR1 as LGHNA and CDR2 as YSLEER. The CDR3 DNA reads TGCGCCAGCAGCCAAATTCAGCAGGAGGCGGCTAATGAGCAGTTCTTC. Translating gives CASSQIQQEAANEQFF.

This clonotype came up once. The chain combines TRBV11-2 with TRBJ2-4, with a weak D call TRBD1 (6 bases). This CDR3 comprises 17 residues. The germline V gene has CDR1 SGHAT and CDR2 FQNNGV. Deletions cut 5 bases from V and 0 bases from J, with 17 bases between. For the CDR3, the DNA is TGTGCCAGCAGCCCTACTGGACAGTTACTAGCCAAAAACATTCAGTACTTC. Translated: CASSPTGQLLAKNIQYF. The whole variable domain, filled in from reference TRBV11-2 and TRBJ2-4, reads EAGVAQSPRYKIIEKRQSVAFWCNPISGHATLYWYQQILGQGPKLLIQFQNNGVVDDSQLPKDRFSAERLKGVDSTLKIQPAKLEDSAVYLCASSPTGQLLAKNIQYFGAGTRLSVL.

The chain carries TRBV12-3 or TRBV12-4 and TRBJ1-1; no firm D call. The CDR3 spans 12 residues. V lost 2 bases and J 8 bases, leaving 9 bases between the germline ends. CDR3 in DNA: TGTGCCAGCAGTTTATGGAAGACAGAAGCTTTCTTT. Protein product: CASSLWKTEAFF.

The chain recombines TRBV18 with TRBJ2-7; 8 bases fit TRBD1. Per germline, CDR1 KGHSH and CDR2 LQKENI. CDR3 length equals 16 residues. Unmatched junction bases numbered 10, after V lost 3 bases and J lost 3 bases. The CDR3 nucleotides are TGTGCCAGCTCACCCCAGGACAGGGTCGACCGCTACGAGCAGTACTTC. Translating gives CASSPQDRVDRYEQYF.

J is TRBJ1-1 and V is TRBV4-2; TRBD1 is a possible D gene (6 bases). The CDR3 length is 15 residues. V lost 3 bases to trimming and J lost 7 bases, with 18 bases between them. Germline V gene lookup returns CDR1 LGHNA and CDR2 YNFKEQ. CDR3 DNA: TGTGCCAGCAGCCAGGGAGTACAGGGTCGCAGTGAAGCTTTCTTT. Its protein product is CASSQGVQGRSEAFF.